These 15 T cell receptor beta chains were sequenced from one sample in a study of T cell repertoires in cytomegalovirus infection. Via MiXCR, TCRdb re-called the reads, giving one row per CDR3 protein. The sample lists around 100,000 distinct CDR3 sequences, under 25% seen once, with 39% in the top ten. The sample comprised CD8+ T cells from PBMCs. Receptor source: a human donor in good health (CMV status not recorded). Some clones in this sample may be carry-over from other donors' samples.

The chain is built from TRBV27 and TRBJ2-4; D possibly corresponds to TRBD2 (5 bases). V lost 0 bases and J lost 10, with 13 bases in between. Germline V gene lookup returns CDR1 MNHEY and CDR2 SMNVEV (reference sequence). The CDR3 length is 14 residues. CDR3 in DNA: TGTGCCAGCAGTTTATCCACGGACTGGGGAATTCAGTACTTC. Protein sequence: CASSLSTDWGIQYF.

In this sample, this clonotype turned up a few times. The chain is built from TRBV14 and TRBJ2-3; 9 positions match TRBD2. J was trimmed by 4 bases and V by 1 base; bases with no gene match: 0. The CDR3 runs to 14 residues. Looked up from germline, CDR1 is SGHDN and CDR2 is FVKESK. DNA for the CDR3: TGTGCCAGCAGCCAAGTAGCGGGGGCAGATACGCAGTATTTT. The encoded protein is CASSQVAGADTQYF.

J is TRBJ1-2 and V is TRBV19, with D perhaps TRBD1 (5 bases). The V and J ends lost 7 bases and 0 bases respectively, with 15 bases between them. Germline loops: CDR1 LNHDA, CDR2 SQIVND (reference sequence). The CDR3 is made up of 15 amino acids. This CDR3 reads CASTAGRTPNYGYTF. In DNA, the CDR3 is TGTGCCAGTACCGCAGGGCGAACCCCTAACTATGGCTACACCTTC.

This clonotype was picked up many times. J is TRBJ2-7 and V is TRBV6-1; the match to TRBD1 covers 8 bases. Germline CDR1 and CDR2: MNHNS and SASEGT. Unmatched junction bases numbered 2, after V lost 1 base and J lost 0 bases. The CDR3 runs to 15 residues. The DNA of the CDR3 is TGTGCCAGCAGTGAAGGGACAGGGTACTCCTACGAGCAGTACTTC. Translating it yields CASSEGTGYSYEQYF.

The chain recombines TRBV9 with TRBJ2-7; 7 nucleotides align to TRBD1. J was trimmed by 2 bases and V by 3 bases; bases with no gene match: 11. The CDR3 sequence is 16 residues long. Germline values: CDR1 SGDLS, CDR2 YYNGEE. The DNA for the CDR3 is TGTGCCAGCAGCGAGGGACCCGGGACAGTAGCCTACGAGCAGTACTTC. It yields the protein CASSEGPGTVAYEQYF.

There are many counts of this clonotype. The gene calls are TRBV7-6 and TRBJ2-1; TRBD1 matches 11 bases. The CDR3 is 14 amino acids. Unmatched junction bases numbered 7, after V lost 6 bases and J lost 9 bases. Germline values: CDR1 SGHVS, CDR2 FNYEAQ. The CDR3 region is CASRSSGTGGEQFF. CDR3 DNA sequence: TGTGCCAGCAGGAGTTCCGGGACAGGGGGTGAGCAGTTCTTC.

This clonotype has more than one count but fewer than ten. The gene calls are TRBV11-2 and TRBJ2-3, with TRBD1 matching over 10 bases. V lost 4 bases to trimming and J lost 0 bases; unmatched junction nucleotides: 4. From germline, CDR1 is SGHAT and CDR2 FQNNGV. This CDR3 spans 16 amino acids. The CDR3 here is CASSSRQGASTDTQYF. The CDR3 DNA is TGTGCCAGCAGCTCCAGACAGGGGGCGAGCACAGATACGCAGTATTTT.

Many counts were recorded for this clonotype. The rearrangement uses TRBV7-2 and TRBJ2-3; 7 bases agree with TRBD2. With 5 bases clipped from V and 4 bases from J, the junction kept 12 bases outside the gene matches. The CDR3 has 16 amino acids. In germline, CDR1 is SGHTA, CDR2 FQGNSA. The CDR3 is CASSPMLAGVADTQYF. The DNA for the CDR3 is TGTGCCAGCAGCCCGATGTTAGCGGGCGTCGCAGATACGCAGTATTTT.

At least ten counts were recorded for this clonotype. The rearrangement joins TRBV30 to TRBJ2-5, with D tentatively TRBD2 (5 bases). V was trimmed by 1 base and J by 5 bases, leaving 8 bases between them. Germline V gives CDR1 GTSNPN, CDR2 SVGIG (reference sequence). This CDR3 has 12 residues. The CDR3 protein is CAWSDSAETQYF. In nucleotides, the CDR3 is TGTGCCTGGAGTGATAGCGCGGAGACCCAGTACTTC.

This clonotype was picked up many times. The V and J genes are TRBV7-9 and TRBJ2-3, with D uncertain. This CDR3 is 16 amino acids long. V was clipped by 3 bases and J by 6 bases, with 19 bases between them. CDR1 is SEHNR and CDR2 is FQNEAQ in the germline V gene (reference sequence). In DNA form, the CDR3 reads TGTGCCAGCAGCTTCCTCCGGGCAGTGGGCTTCGATACGCAGTATTTT. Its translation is CASSFLRAVGFDTQYF.

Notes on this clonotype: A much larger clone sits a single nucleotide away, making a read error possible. The CDR3 bases are TGTGTCAGCAGCCCAAGCGGGAGGGCCAACGAGCAGTACTTC. The encoded protein is CVSSPSGRANEQYF. This chain links TRBV7-6 with TRBJ2-7, with TRBD2 matching over 10 bases. Germline assignment: CDR1 SGHVS and CDR2 FNYEAQ. This CDR3 has 14 residues.

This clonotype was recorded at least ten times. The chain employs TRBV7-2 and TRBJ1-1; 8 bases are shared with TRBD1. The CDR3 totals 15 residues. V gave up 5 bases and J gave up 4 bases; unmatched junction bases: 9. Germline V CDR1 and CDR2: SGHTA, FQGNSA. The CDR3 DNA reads TGTGCCAGCAGCCCCGACAGGGGATTGGGCACTGAAGCTTTCTTT. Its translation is CASSPDRGLGTEAFF.

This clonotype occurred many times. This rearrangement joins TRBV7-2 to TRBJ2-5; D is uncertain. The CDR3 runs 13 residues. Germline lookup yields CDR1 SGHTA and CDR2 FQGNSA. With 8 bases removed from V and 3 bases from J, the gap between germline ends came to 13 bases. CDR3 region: CASSSIEKETQYF. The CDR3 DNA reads TGTGCCAGCTCCTCCATCGAAAAAGAGACCCAGTACTTC.

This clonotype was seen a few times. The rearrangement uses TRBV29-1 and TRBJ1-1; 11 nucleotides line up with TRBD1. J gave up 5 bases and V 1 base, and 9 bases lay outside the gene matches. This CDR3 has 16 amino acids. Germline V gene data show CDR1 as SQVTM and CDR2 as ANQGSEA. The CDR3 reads CSVEGRGQGDGTEAFF. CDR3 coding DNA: TGCAGCGTTGAAGGGCGGGGACAGGGGGACGGAACTGAAGCTTTCTTT.

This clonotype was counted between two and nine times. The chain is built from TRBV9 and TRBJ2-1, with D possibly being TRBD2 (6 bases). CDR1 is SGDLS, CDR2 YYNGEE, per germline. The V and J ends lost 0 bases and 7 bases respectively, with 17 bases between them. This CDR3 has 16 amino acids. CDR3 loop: CASSVERTGTFNEQFF. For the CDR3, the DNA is TGTGCCAGCAGCGTAGAACGGACCGGGACTTTTAATGAGCAGTTCTTC.